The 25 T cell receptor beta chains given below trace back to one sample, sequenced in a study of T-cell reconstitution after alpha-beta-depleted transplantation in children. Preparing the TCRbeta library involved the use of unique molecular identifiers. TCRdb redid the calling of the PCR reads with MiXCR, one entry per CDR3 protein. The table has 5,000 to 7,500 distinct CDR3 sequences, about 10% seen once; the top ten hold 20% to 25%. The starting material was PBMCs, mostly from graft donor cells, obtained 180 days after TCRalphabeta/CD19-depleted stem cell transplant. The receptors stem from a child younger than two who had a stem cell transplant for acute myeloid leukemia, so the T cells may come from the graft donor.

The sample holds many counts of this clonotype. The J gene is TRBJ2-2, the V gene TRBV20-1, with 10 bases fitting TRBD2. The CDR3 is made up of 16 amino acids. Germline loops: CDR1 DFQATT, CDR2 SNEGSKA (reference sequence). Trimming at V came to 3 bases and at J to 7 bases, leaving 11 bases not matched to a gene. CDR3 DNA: TGCAGTGCTAGGGAGAGCGGGAGGGCTCTCAGCGGGGAGCTGTTTTTT. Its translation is CSARESGRALSGELFF.

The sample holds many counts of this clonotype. CDR3: CASGRDSYEQYF. Here the CDR3 DNA reads TGTGCTAGTGGCCGGGACAGTTACGAGCAGTACTTC. The J gene is TRBJ2-7, the V gene TRBV12-5; 7 bases are shared with TRBD1. Germline lookup yields CDR1 LGHNT and CDR2 FRNRAP. The CDR3 covers 12 residues. Unmatched junction bases numbered 3, after V lost 6 bases and J lost 4 bases.

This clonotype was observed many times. The CDR3 DNA reads TGTGCCAGCAGCAAAGAGGGGCCAGAGGGGGAAAAGAGCTCCTACAATGAGCAGTTCTTC. It specifies CASSKEGPEGEKSSYNEQFF. This chain links TRBV21-1 with TRBJ2-1; the table's D call, TRBD1, was not checked against the DNA. TRBV21-1 is a recognized pseudogene. The CDR3 spans 20 residues.

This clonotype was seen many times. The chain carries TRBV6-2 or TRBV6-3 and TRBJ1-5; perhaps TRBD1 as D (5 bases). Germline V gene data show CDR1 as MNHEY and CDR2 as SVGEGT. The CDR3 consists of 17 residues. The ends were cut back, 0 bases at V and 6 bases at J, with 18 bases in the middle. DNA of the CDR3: TGTGCCAGCAGTTACTCGGGCGGACCCGGGGCCCTTCAGCCCCAGCATTTT. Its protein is CASSYSGGPGALQPQHF.

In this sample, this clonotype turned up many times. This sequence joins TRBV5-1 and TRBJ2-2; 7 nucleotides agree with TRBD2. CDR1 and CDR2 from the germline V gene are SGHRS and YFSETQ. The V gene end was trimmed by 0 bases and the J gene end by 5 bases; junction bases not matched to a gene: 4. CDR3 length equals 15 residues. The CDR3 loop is CASSLVPAGTGELFF. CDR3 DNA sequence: TGCGCCAGCAGCTTGGTACCAGCGGGGACCGGGGAGCTGTTTTTT.

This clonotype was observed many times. The DNA of the CDR3 is TGTGCCAGCAGCCCGCCCGGGACAGGGTATCAGCCCCAGCATTTT. Protein: CASSPPGTGYQPQHF. V and J are TRBV7-9 and TRBJ1-5; 9 nucleotides agree with TRBD1. The germline V gene has CDR1 SEHNR and CDR2 FQNEAQ (reference sequence). This CDR3 has 15 residues. The V segment lost 5 bases and the J segment 5 bases; nucleotides outside the gene matches: 7.

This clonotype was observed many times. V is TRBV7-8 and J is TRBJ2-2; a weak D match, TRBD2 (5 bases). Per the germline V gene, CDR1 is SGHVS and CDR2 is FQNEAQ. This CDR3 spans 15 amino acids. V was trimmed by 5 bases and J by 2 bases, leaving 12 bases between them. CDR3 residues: CASSPREHNTGELFF. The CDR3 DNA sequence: TGTGCCAGCAGCCCGAGGGAGCATAACACCGGGGAGCTGTTTTTT.

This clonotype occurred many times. CDR3 amino acids: CASRVSSYEQYF. CDR3 in DNA: TGTGCCAGCAGGGTCAGCTCCTACGAGCAGTACTTC. This chain uses TRBV28 with TRBJ2-7; D is uncertain. This CDR3 spans 12 amino acids. Trimming left V 6 bases short and J 0 bases short, with 6 bases between. In germline, CDR1 is MDHEN, CDR2 SYDVKM.

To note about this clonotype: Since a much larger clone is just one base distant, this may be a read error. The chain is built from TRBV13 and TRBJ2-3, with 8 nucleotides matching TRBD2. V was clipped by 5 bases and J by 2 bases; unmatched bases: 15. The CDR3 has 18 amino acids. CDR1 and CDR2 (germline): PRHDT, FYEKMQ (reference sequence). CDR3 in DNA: TGTGCCAGCAGCCGAGAAGCGGGGGCTAGCGGTACCACAGATACGCAGTATTTT. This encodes CASSREAGASGTTDTQYF.

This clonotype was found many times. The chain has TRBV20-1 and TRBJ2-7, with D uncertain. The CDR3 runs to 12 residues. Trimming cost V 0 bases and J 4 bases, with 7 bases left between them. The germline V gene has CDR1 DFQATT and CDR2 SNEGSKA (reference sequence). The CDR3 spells CSAREPFYEQYF. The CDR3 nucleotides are TGCAGTGCTAGAGAACCCTTTTACGAGCAGTACTTC.

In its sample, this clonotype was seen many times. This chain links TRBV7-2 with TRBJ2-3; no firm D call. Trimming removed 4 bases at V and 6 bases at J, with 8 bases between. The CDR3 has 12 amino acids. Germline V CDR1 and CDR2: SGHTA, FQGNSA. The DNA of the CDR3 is TGTGCCAGCAGCTCGATCGGGGATACGCAGTATTTT. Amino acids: CASSSIGDTQYF.

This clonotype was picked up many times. CDR3 in DNA: TGTGCCAGTAGTAATTCGGTGGGGGGAGATACGCAGTATTTT. It yields the protein CASSNSVGGDTQYF. The rearrangement uses TRBV19 and TRBJ2-3, with D maybe TRBD2 (6 bases). V gave up 4 bases and J gave up 5 bases, with 13 bases separating them. Germline values: CDR1 LNHDA, CDR2 SQIVND (reference sequence). The CDR3 spans 14 residues.

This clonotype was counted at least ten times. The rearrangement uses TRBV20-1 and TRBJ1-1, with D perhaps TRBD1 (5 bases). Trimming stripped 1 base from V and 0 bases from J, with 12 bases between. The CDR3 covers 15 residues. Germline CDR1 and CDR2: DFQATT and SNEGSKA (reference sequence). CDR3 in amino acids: CSARAVEGMNTEAFF. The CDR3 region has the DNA TGCAGTGCTAGAGCCGTGGAGGGGATGAACACTGAAGCTTTCTTT.

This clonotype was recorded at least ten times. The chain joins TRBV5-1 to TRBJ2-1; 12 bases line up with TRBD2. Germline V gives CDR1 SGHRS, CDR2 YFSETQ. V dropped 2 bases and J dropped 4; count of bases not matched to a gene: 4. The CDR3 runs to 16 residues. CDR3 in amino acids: CASSLGLAGSYNEQFF. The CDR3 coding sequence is TGCGCCAGCAGCTTAGGACTAGCGGGATCGTACAATGAGCAGTTCTTC.

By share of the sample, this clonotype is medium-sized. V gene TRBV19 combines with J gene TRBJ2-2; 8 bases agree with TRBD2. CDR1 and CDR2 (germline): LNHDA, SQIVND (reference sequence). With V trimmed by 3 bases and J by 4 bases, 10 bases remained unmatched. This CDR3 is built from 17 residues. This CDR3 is CASSMTSEIPGTGELFF. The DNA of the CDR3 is TGTGCCAGTAGTATGACTAGCGAGATACCCGGCACCGGGGAGCTGTTTTTT.

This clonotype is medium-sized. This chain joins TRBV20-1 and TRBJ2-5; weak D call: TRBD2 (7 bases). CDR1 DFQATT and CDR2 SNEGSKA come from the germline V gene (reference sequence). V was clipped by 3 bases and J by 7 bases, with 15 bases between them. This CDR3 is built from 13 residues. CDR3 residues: CSARGGTTRTQYF. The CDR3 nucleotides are TGCAGTGCTAGGGGAGGGACAACGAGGACCCAGTACTTC.

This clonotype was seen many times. The CDR3 sequence: CASTSLLGTGRTDTQYF. In DNA form, the CDR3 reads TGCGCCAGCACCTCTTTACTCGGGACAGGGCGCACAGATACGCAGTATTTT. V and J are TRBV5-1 and TRBJ2-3, with TRBD1 matching over 9 bases. The CDR3 extends over 17 amino acids. Germline CDR1 SGHRS, CDR2 YFSETQ. The junction had 12 bases not matched to a gene; V was cut back by 6 bases and J by 1 base.

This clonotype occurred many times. The CDR3 sequence is CASQMGLAGNWELSYNEQFF. CDR3 DNA sequence: TGCGCCAGCCAGATGGGACTAGCGGGAAATTGGGAACTTTCCTACAATGAGCAGTTCTTC. The rearrangement uses TRBV5-1 and TRBJ2-1, with 13 bases identical to TRBD2. The V and J ends lost 7 bases and 1 base, in that order; junction bases with no gene match: 17. The CDR3 length is 20 residues. Germline CDR1 SGHRS, CDR2 YFSETQ. Full variable domain (missing parts from reference TRBV5-1 and TRBJ2-1): KAGVTQTPRYLIKTRGQQVTLSCSPISGHRSVSWYQQTPGQGLQFLFEYFSETQRNKGNFPGRFSGRQFSNSRSEMNVSTLELGDSALYLCASQMGLAGNWELSYNEQFFGPGTRLTVL.

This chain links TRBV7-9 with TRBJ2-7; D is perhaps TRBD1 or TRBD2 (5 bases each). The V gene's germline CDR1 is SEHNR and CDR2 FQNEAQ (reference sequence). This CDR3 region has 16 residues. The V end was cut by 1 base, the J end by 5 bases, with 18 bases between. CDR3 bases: TGTGCCAGCAGCTTAGTCGGCGTAGGGGAGAGCGACGAGCAGTACTTC. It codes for CASSLVGVGESDEQYF.

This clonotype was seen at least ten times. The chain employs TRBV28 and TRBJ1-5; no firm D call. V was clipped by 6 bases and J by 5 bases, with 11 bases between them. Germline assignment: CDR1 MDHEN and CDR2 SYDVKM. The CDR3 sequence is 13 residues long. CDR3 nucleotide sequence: TGTGCCAGCAGCCTCGATCAGCATCAGCCCCAGCATTTT. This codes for CASSLDQHQPQHF.

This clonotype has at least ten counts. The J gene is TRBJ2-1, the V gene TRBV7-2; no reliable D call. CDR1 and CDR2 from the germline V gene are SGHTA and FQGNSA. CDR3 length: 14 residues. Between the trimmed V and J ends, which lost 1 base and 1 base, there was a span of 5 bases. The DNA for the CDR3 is TGTGCCAGCAGCTTAGGCTCTTCCTACAATGAGCAGTTCTTC. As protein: CASSLGSSYNEQFF. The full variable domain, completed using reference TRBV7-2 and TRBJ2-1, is GAGVSQSPSNKVTEKGKDVELRCDPISGHTALYWYRQSLGQGLEFLIYFQGNSAPDKSGLPSDRFSAERTGGSVSTLTIQRTQQEDSAVYLCASSLGSSYNEQFFGPGTRLTVL.

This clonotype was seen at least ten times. CDR3 in amino acids: CASSLGRTGKAFF. DNA of the CDR3: TGTGCCAGCAGCTTAGGAAGGACAGGGAAAGCTTTCTTT. The genes are TRBV7-9 and TRBJ1-1; 8 bases are a match to TRBD1. This CDR3 has 13 residues. The germline V gene has CDR1 SEHNR and CDR2 FQNEAQ (reference sequence). V lost 1 base, J lost 9 bases, and 4 bases stayed unmatched. The full variable domain, rest sourced from reference TRBV7-9 and TRBJ1-1, is DTGVSQNPRHKITKRGQNVTFRCDPISEHNRLYWYRQTLGQGPEFLTYFQNEAQLEKSRLLSDRFSAERPKGSFSTLEIQRTEQGDSAMYLCASSLGRTGKAFFGQGTRLTVV.

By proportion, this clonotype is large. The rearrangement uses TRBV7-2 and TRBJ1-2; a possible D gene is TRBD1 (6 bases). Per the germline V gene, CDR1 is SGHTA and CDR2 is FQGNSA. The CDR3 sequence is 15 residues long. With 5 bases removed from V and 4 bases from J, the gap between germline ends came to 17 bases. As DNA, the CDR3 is TGTGCCAGCAGCCCGGACAGAAACCCCTCCTATGGCTACACCTTC. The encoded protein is CASSPDRNPSYGYTF. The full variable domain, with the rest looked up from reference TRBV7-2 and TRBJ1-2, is GAGVSQSPSNKVTEKGKDVELRCDPISGHTALYWYRQSLGQGLEFLIYFQGNSAPDKSGLPSDRFSAERTGGSVSTLTIQRTQQEDSAVYLCASSPDRNPSYGYTFGSGTRLTVV.

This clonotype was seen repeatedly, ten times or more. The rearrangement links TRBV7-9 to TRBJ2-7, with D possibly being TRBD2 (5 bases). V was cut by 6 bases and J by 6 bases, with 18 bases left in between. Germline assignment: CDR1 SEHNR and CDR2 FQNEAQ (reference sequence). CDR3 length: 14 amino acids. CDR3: CASSSSNGRGEQYF. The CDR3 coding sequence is TGTGCCAGCAGTTCTTCCAATGGACGGGGCGAGCAGTACTTC. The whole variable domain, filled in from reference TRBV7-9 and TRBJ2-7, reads DTGVSQNPRHKITKRGQNVTFRCDPISEHNRLYWYRQTLGQGPEFLTYFQNEAQLEKSRLLSDRFSAERPKGSFSTLEIQRTEQGDSAMYLCASSSSNGRGEQYFGPGTRLTVT.

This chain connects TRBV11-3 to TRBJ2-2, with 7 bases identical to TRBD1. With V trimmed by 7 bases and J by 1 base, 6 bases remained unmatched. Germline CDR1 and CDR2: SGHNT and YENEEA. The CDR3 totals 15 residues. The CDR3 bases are TGTGCCAGCAACTGGGACAGAGGGAACACCGGGGAGCTGTTTTTT. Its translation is CASNWDRGNTGELFF.